This T cell receptor (beta chain) stems from a study of blood T cell repertoires in COVID-19 (dated by TCRdb to 2018 to 2020). The study in broad terms: Collaborator samples came from the United States, Italy and Spain and covered acute and convalescent phases of COVID-19. The prospective study material was composed of cDNA or gDNA derived from T cells, B-cell-depleted T cells, or PBMCs. The dataset comprised deeply sampled blood TCRbeta repertoires from subjects exposed to, actively infected with, or recovered from COVID-19. A freely available public database, intended as a resource for researchers studying the immune response to SARS-CoV-2, is where the repertoires were released. Samples came from the ongoing ImmuneRACE study (first 160 participants) plus 1,254 subjects from 6 global collaborators. A de-identified subject ID, COVID-19 status, age in years and sex were almost always included in the sample metadata. Where available, HLA class I and class II types were taken from metadata supplied by the sample provider and were not determined by assay-based typing. What the authors observed across the whole study: Clinical and demographic metadata were provided uncurated, with the amount varying by source and participant.

One collaborating source in Seattle enrolled patients during active infection and followed them longitudinally through the course of disease. Collaborating institutions collected whole blood in K2EDTA tubes following their own protocols. For TCRbeta analysis, collaborators shipped samples in one of three forms: frozen whole blood, isolated PBMCs, or DNA extracted from either of those sample types. CDR1 and CDR2 are drawn from the germline V gene: LGHNA, YNFKEQ. From its cysteine to its phenylalanine, the CDR3 spans 15 amino acids. Only the CDR3 portion is preserved as DNA: 45 bases, with reading frame beginning at the first base. V lost 2 bases and J lost 2 bases, and the count of bases not matched to a germline gene is 2. Details on this clone: Its antigen is not yet known. No base quality information exists; no much larger clone differs at one position.

TCRbeta CDR3 regions were amplified from genomic DNA by means of the immunoSEQ Assay, a bias-controlled multiplex PCR. Under the source paper's analysis protocol: Nucleated cell counts per sample were estimated from amplification of reference gene primers within the assay. To quantify the absolute abundance of each unique TCRbeta CDR3 rearrangement, sequence reads were collapsed and filtered. Productive Simpson clonality was computed per sample as the square root of Simpson's diversity index over productive rearrangements. Entries here come from immuneACCESS through TCRdb and include only in-frame sequences with V and J called. Some clones fail to appear in such tables; in the studies checked, an unresolved V gene covers under half of the shortfall, and the cause of the remainder is unknown. D and trimming come from the DNA, and the V and J calls and clone size come from that table. The sample includes roughly 310,000 clones, with 90% observed a single time. Together, the top ten hold 2.9% of the sample.

The sample was peripheral blood. The receptor chain draws on TRBV4-2 and TRBJ1-2; TRBD1 lines up with 10 middle nucleotides. This clonotype was obtained from a woman aged 25 to 39 with COVID-19, enrolled during active disease. The CDR3 loop reads CASSQRQGANYGYTF. Here is the DNA: TGTGCCAGCAGCCAAAGACAGGGGGCGAACTATGGCTACACCTTC.